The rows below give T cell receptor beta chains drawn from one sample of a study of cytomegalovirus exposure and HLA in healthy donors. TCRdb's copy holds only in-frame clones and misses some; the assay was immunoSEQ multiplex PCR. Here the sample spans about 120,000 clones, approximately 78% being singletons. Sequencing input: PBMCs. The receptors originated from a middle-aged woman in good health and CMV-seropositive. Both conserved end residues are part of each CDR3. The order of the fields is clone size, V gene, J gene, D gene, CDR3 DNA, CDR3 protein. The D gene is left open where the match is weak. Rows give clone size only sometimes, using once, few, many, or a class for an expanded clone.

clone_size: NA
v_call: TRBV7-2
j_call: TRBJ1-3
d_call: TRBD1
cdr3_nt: TGTGCCAGCAGCTCCCGGACAGGGGGCGCCCCAGGAAACACCATATATTTT
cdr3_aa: CASSSRTGGAPGNTIYF

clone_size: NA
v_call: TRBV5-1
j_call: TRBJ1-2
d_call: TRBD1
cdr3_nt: TGCGCCAGCAGCTTGGGGGACAGCCCCTCCTATGGCTACACCTTC
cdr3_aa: CASSLGDSPSYGYTF

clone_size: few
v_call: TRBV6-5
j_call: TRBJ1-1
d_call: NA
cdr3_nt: TGTGCCAGCAGTTACGGTTCTACCACTGAAGCTTTCTTT
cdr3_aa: CASSYGSTTEAFF

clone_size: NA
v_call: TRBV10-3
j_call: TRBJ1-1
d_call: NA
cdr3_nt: TGTGCCATCAGCCCAAGGGAGGACACTGAAGCTTTCTTT
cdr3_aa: CAISPREDTEAFF

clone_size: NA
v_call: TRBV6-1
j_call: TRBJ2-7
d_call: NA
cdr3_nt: TGTGCCAGCAGTGGCATCAGGGGACCCTACGAGCGGTACTTC
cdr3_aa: CASSGIRGPYERYF

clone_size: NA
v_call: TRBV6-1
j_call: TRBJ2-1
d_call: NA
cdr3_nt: TGTGCCAGCAGTGATTGGCCCCCGGCGGCCGCGCACAATGAGCAGTTCTTC
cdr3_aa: CASSDWPPAAAHNEQFF

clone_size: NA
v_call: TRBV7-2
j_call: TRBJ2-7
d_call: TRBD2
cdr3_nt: TGTGCCAGCAGCCGGGGAGTGGGGGGGACCTACGAGCAGTACTTC
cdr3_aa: CASSRGVGGTYEQYF

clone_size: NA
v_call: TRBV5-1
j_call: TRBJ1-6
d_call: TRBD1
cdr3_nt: TGCGCCAGCAGCTTGGGACAGGGGTTGGGGAATTCACCCCTCCACTTT
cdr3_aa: CASSLGQGLGNSPLHF

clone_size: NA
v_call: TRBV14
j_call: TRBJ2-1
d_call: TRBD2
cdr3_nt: TGTGCCAGCAGTTTCGCGGGGGGACGCCAGTTCTTC
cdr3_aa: CASSFAGGRQFF

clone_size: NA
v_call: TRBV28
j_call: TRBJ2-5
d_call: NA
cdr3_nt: TGTGCCAGCAGTTCTTTGGCGGGGCCCCAAGAGACCCAGTACTTC
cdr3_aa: CASSSLAGPQETQYF

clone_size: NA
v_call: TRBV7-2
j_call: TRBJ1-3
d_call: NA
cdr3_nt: TGTGCCAGCAGCACCCGACAGCTCTCTGGAAACACCATATATTTT
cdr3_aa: CASSTRQLSGNTIYF

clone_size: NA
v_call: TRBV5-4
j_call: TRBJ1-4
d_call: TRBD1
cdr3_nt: TGTGCCAGCAGCTTGGAGCAGGGGGCAGGCGTAAAACTGTTTTTT
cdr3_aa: CASSLEQGAGVKLFF

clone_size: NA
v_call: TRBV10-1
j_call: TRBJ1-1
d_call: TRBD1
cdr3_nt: TGCGCCAGCAGCCTAGGTTGGGACAGGGTTAACACTGAAGCTTTCTTT
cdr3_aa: CASSLGWDRVNTEAFF

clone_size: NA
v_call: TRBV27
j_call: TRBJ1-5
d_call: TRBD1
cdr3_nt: TGTGCCAGCAGTTTATCAGGGGGCGGTCAGCCCCAGCATTTT
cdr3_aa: CASSLSGGGQPQHF

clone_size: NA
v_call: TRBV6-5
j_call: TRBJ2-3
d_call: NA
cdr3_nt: TGTGCTTCGGGGCGGGGACCAGATACGCAGTATTTT
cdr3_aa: CASGRGPDTQYF

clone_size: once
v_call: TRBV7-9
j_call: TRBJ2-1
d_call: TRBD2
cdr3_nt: TGTGCCAGCAGCGGCGGGACCTGGACTAGTTACAATGAGCAGTTCTTC
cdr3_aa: CASSGGTWTSYNEQFF

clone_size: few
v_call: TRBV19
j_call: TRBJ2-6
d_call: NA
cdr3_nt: TGTGCCAGTAGTATCGGGGTATCAGGGGCCAACGTCCTGACTTTC
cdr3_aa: CASSIGVSGANVLTF

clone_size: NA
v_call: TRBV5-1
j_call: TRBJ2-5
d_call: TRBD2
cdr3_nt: TGCGCCAGCAGCCCGGGACTAGCGGGGGAGACCCAGTACTTC
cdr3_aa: CASSPGLAGETQYF

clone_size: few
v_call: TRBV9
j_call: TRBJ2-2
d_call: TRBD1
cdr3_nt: TGTGCCAGCAGCGATCGGGACAGGGTTAACACCGGGGAGCTGTTTTTT
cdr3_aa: CASSDRDRVNTGELFF

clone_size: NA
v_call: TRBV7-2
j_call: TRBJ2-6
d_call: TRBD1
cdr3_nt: TGTGCCAGCAGCGCGCGGACAGGTACCAACGTCCTGACTTTC
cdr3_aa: CASSARTGTNVLTF

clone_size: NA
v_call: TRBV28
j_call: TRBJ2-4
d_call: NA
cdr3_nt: TGTGCCAGCACTCCCTTCTTGCGCGGTAGAGAAAACATTCAGTACTTC
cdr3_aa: CASTPFLRGRENIQYF

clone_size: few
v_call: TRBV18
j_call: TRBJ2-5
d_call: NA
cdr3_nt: TGTGCCAGCTCACTTCGGGAAGAGACCCAGTACTTC
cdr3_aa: CASSLREETQYF

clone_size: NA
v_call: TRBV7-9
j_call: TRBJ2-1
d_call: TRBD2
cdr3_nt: TGTGCCAGCAGCTTGGGAGGGGCCAATGAGCAGTTCTTC
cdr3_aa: CASSLGGANEQFF

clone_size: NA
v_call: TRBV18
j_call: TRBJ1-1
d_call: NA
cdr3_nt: TGTGCCAGCTCACCACCTTCCGTGAACACTGAAGCTTTCTTT
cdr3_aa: CASSPPSVNTEAFF

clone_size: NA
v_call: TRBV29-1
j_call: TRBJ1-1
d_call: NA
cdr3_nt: TGCAGCGTGGTCCTACAGGGTAGCACTGAAGCTTTCTTT
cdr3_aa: CSVVLQGSTEAFF

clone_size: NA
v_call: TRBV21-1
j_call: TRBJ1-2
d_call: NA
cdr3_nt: TGTGCCATCCGAGCCCAGGGAAAGAGAGGCTACACCTTC
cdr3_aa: CAIRAQGKRGYTF

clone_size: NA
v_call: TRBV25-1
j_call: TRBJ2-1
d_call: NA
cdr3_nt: TGTGCCAGCAGTGTCCGAACAGGAACTCCGTCGGGCAATGAGCAGTTCTTC
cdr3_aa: CASSVRTGTPSGNEQFF